This passage covers 21 T cell receptor beta chains from one sample sequenced in a study of identical twins. Each CDR3 protein gets one entry after TCRdb re-called the 5' RACE reads with MiXCR. The sample contains 450,000 or so distinct CDR3 sequences, approximately 15% of which appear only once. The sample was also linked to a second study, of yellow fever vaccine responses in identical twins.

Sequences were obtained from CD4+ T cells sorted from blood. These receptors were obtained from a woman aged 18-29 years in good health.

This clonotype was counted ten times or more. J is TRBJ1-5 and V is TRBV12-3 or TRBV12-4; D unclear. The CDR3 has 15 amino acids. V was shortened by 4 bases and J by 4 bases, with 14 bases between the two germline ends. The CDR3 here is CASSSAVGLNQPQHF. In nucleotides, the CDR3 is TGTGCCAGCAGTTCAGCGGTGGGGTTGAATCAGCCCCAGCATTTT.

The chain is built from TRBV6-5 and TRBJ2-7, with D uncertain. This CDR3 region has 16 residues. Germline V lookup: CDR1 MNHEY, CDR2 SVGAGI. Deletions cut 0 bases from V and 2 bases from J, with 14 bases between. The DNA of the CDR3 is TGTGCCAGCAGTTACTCCCCCCGAGCTCCTACCTACGAGCAGTACTTC. It specifies CASSYSPRAPTYEQYF.

The chain links TRBV7-2 to TRBJ1-1; no reliable D call. V lost 6 bases, J lost 1 base, and 9 bases lay in between. The length of the CDR3 is 13 residues. The germline CDR1 and CDR2 sequences are SGHTA and FQGNSA. CDR3 residues: CASREDGNTEAFF. As DNA, the CDR3 is TGTGCCAGCAGAGAGGACGGGAACACTGAAGCTTTCTTT.

This clonotype was counted a few times. This sequence joins TRBV2 and TRBJ1-5; 10 nucleotides line up with TRBD1. Losses at the gene ends were 6 bases for V and 4 bases for J; bases not matched to a gene: 9. CDR1 is SNHLY, CDR2 FYNNEI, per germline. The CDR3 length is 16 residues. The CDR3 DNA is TGTGCCAGCAGCGGCCCCGGGACAGGGGAAAATCAGCCCCAGCATTTT. It encodes CASSGPGTGENQPQHF.

The rearrangement links TRBV20-1 to TRBJ2-1; TRBD2 aligns across 13 bases. This CDR3 has 14 amino acids. The V gene's germline CDR1 is DFQATT and CDR2 SNEGSKA (reference sequence). J gave up 3 bases and V 5 bases, and 1 base lay outside the gene matches. The CDR3 loop is CSAGLAGDYNEQFF. DNA for the CDR3: TGCAGTGCTGGACTAGCGGGAGACTACAATGAGCAGTTCTTC.

Only a few counts were recorded for this clonotype. The chain couples TRBV20-1 to TRBJ2-1, with 8 bases lining up with TRBD2. CDR3 length: 16 amino acids. Germline V gives CDR1 DFQATT, CDR2 SNEGSKA (reference sequence). Trimming at V came to 0 bases and at J to 8 bases, leaving 12 bases not matched to a gene. The CDR3 DNA sequence: TGCAGTGCTAGAGATAGATGGCGACTAGCGATTCATGAGCAGTTCTTC. Its translation is CSARDRWRLAIHEQFF.

The V call is TRBV6-1, the J call TRBJ2-7, with D perhaps matching TRBD1 or TRBD2 (5 bases each). The CDR3 length is 14 residues. V was clipped by 6 bases and J by 0 bases, with 12 bases between them. Germline-derived CDR1 and CDR2 are MNHNS and SASEGT. The CDR3 is CASRRDGTSYEQYF. The CDR3 DNA reads as TGTGCCAGCAGACGGGACGGCACCTCCTACGAGCAGTACTTC.

This clonotype was seen only a few times. The chain employs TRBV7-2 and TRBJ2-7, with 7 bases that match TRBD2. Losses at the gene ends were 5 bases for V and 6 bases for J; bases not matched to a gene: 7. The V gene's germline CDR1 is SGHTA and CDR2 FQGNSA. This CDR3 region has 13 residues. For the CDR3, the DNA is TGTGCCAGCAGCGTCGGACTAGATGGCGAGCAGTACTTC. Translated: CASSVGLDGEQYF.

This clonotype was detected a few times. This rearrangement joins TRBV7-2 to TRBJ2-7; 10 positions match TRBD2. CDR1 and CDR2 from the germline V gene are SGHTA and FQGNSA. CDR3 length: 16 amino acids. V gave up 5 bases and J gave up 0 bases; unmatched junction bases: 7. CDR3 region: CASSLSGGTHSYEQYF. The CDR3 DNA follows: TGTGCCAGCAGCCTTAGCGGGGGGACTCACTCCTACGAGCAGTACTTC.

This clonotype was observed a few times. The V call is TRBV14, the J call TRBJ2-3; 8 nucleotides agree with TRBD1. The V and J ends lost 3 bases and 8 bases, in that order; junction bases with no gene match: 7. Germline-derived CDR1 and CDR2 are SGHDN and FVKESK. The CDR3 has 14 residues. In DNA form, the CDR3 reads TGTGCCAGCAGCCATACAGGGGGAAGAGTTACGCAGTATTTT. This translates into CASSHTGGRVTQYF.

Only a few counts were recorded for this clonotype. The rearrangement links TRBV7-2 to TRBJ2-7; D uncertain. Germline loops: CDR1 SGHTA, CDR2 FQGNSA. The CDR3 loop spans 13 amino acids. Trimming pared 4 bases from V and 5 bases from J, leaving 12 bases between. The CDR3 nucleotides read TGTGCCAGCAGCTCCGCCTCTACTAACGAGCAGTACTTC. It yields the protein CASSSASTNEQYF. Full variable domain (outside the CDR3, taken from reference TRBV7-2 and TRBJ2-7): GAGVSQSPSNKVTEKGKDVELRCDPISGHTALYWYRQSLGQGLEFLIYFQGNSAPDKSGLPSDRFSAERTGGSVSTLTIQRTQQEDSAVYLCASSSASTNEQYFGPGTRLTVT.

The chain uses TRBV5-1 and TRBJ2-7, with D perhaps matching TRBD1 (6 bases). The CDR3 has 15 amino acids. The V gene lost 0 bases and the J gene lost 0 bases, with 10 bases spanning the gap. Germline V CDR1 and CDR2: SGHRS, YFSETQ. CDR3 protein: CASSLDDRSSYEQYF. CDR3 DNA sequence: TGCGCCAGCAGCTTGGACGACAGGAGCTCCTACGAGCAGTACTTC.

The sample holds one count of this clonotype. The chain employs TRBV25-1 and TRBJ2-6, with TRBD2 matching over 7 bases. The V gene end was trimmed by 1 base and the J gene end by 2 bases; junction bases not matched to a gene: 5. This CDR3 is 17 amino acids long. The germline V gene has CDR1 MGHDK and CDR2 SYGVNS. The CDR3 DNA reads as TGTGCCAGCAGTGAATCGCGGGGGACGACTGGGGCCAACGTCCTGACTTTC. Amino acids: CASSESRGTTGANVLTF. The complete variable domain, with remaining parts taken from reference TRBV25-1 and TRBJ2-6, reads EADIYQTPRYLVIGTGKKITLECSQTMGHDKMYWYQQDPGMELHLIHYSYGVNSTEKGDLSSESTVSRIRTEHFPLTLESARPSHTSQYLCASSESRGTTGANVLTFGAGSRLTVL.

This clonotype was picked up a small number of times. The chain has TRBV3-1 and TRBJ2-1; TRBD2 might be the D (5 bases). CDR3 length equals 15 residues. V lost 0 bases and J 4 bases, leaving 10 bases between the germline ends. CDR1 and CDR2 (germline): LGHDT, YNNKEL (reference sequence). For the CDR3, the DNA is TGTGCCAGCAGCCAAGAGGTAGCGCTATACAATGAGCAGTTCTTC. It specifies CASSQEVALYNEQFF.

The table lists this clonotype with a few counts. The chain uses TRBV9 and TRBJ1-6; tentatively, D is TRBD1 (6 bases). With 3 bases removed from V and 5 bases from J, the gap between germline ends came to 18 bases. The CDR3 sequence is 17 residues long. The germline gives CDR1 SGDLS, CDR2 YYNGEE. The CDR3 protein is CASSAVQQGLNNSPLHF. CDR3 bases: TGTGCCAGCAGCGCCGTGCAACAGGGTTTGAATAATTCACCCCTCCACTTT.

There are a few counts of this clonotype. V is TRBV25-1 and J is TRBJ2-5; 11 bases are shared with TRBD1. The CDR3 runs 15 residues. With 2 bases clipped from V and 4 bases from J, the junction kept 3 bases outside the gene matches. Germline V gene sequence: CDR1 MGHDK, CDR2 SYGVNS. DNA of the CDR3: TGTGCCAGCAGTGAAGGGACAGGGGGTATAGAGACCCAGTACTTC. Protein: CASSEGTGGIETQYF.

This clonotype was seen ten or more times. This chain links TRBV2 with TRBJ2-7, with D unclear. There are 11 residues in the CDR3. Between the trimmed V and J ends, which lost 7 bases and 0 bases, there was a span of 4 bases. Germline CDR1 reads SNHLY; CDR2 reads FYNNEI. The CDR3 reads CASKGSYEQYF. CDR3 sequence (DNA): TGTGCCAGCAAGGGCTCCTACGAGCAGTACTTC.

This clonotype was observed a handful of times. This sequence joins TRBV6-5 and TRBJ2-5; D gene unclear. The CDR3 totals 16 residues. The V gene lost 0 bases and the J gene lost 5 bases, with 16 bases spanning the gap. CDR1 and CDR2 from the germline V gene are MNHEY and SVGAGI. The CDR3 DNA is TGTGCCAGCAGTTACTCGATATTAGGGTTGGGGGAGACCCAGTACTTC. Protein sequence: CASSYSILGLGETQYF.

The chain links TRBV10-2 to TRBJ2-1; 9 nucleotides agree with TRBD2. This CDR3 contains 15 residues. J lost 5 bases, V lost 5 bases, and 7 bases had no gene match. Germline V lookup: CDR1 WSHSY, CDR2 SAAADI. The CDR3 here is CASSIPGLAHNEQFF. CDR3 coding DNA: TGCGCCAGCAGTATTCCGGGACTAGCTCACAATGAGCAGTTCTTC.

This clonotype appeared many times. The V gene is TRBV6-6, the J gene TRBJ2-3; 7 bases align to TRBD2. Germline trimming cut 10 bases from V and 2 bases from J; bases unmatched to any gene: 3. The CDR3 is 12 residues long. Per germline, CDR1 MNHNY and CDR2 SVGAGI (reference sequence). CDR3 in amino acids: CATGGTTDTQYF. In DNA, the CDR3 is TGTGCCACCGGGGGGACCACAGATACGCAGTATTTT.

This chain joins TRBV7-8 and TRBJ2-7; TRBD1 matches 7 bases. The CDR3 contains 17 residues. V gave up 1 base and J gave up 0 bases; unmatched junction bases: 9. Per germline, CDR1 SGHVS and CDR2 FQNEAQ. In nucleotides, the CDR3 is TGTGCCAGCAGCTTAGGTTTGGACAGGCTTAGCTCCTACGAGCAGTACTTC. Protein sequence: CASSLGLDRLSSYEQYF.